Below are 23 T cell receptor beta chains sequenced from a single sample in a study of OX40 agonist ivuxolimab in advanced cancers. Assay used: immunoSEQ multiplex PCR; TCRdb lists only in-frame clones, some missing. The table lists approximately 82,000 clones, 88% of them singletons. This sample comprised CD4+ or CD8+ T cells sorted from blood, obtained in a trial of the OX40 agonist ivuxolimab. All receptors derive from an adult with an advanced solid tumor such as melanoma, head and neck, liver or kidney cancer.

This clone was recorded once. DNA for the CDR3: TGTGCCAGCAGTGCCTCCGGGACAGGGTCCGAGCAGTACTTC. This sequence encodes CASSASGTGSEQYF. The V gene is TRBV6-5, the J gene TRBJ2-7; the match to TRBD1 covers 9 bases. The V gene end was trimmed by 5 bases and the J gene end by 6 bases; junction bases not matched to a gene: 8. This CDR3 is built from 14 residues. In germline, CDR1 is MNHEY, CDR2 SVGAGI.

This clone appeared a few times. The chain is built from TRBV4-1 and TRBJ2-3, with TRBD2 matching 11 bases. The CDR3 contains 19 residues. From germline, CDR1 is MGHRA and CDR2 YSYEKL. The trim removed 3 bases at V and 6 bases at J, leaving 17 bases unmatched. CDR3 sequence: CASSQVAGGTVILRDTQYF. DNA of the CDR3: TGCGCCAGCAGCCAGGTAGCGGGAGGGACGGTAATATTAAGGGATACGCAGTATTTT.

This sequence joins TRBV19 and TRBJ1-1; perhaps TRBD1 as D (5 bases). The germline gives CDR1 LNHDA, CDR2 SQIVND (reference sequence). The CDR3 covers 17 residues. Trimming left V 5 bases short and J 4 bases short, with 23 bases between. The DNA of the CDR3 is TGTGCCAGTAGTTTTTCATCTTCTCAGGGTTGGGGCACTGAAGCTTTCTTT. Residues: CASSFSSSQGWGTEAFF.

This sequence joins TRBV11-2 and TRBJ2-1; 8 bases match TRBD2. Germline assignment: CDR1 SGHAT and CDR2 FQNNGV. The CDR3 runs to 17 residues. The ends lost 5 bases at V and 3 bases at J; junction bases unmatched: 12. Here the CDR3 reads CASSLPRVAGSYNEQFF. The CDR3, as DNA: TGTGCCAGCAGCCTCCCCAGGGTAGCGGGAAGCTACAATGAGCAGTTCTTC. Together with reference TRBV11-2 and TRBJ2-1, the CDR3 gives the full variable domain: EAGVAQSPRYKIIEKRQSVAFWCNPISGHATLYWYQQILGQGPKLLIQFQNNGVVDDSQLPKDRFSAERLKGVDSTLKIQPAKLEDSAVYLCASSLPRVAGSYNEQFFGPGTRLTVL.

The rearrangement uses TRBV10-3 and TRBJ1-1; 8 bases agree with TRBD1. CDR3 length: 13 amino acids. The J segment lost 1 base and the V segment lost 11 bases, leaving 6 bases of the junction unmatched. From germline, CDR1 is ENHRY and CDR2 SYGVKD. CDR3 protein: CAVDRGQNTEAFF. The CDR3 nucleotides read TGTGCCGTTGACAGGGGTCAGAACACTGAAGCTTTCTTT.

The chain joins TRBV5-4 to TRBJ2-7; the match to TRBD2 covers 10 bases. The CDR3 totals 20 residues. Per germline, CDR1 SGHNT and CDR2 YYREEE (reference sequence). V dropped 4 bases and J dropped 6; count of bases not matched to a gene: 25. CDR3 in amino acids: CASSRGGAGGLAGAAVEQYF. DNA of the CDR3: TGTGCCAGCAGCCGGGGGGGGGCAGGCGGGCTAGCGGGAGCGGCGGTCGAGCAGTACTTC.

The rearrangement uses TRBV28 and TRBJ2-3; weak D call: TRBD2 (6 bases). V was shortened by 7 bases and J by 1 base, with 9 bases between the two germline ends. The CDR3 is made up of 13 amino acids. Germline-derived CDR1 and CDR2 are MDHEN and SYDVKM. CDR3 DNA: TGTGCCAGCACCCAGCGGGGCACAGATACGCAGTATTTT. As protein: CASTQRGTDTQYF.

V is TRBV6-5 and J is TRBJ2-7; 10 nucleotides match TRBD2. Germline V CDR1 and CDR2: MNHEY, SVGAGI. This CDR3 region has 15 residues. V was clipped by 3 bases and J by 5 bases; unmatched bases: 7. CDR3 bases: TGTGCCAGCAGTTATAGACTCGGGACTAGCGACGAGCAGTACTTC. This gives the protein CASSYRLGTSDEQYF.

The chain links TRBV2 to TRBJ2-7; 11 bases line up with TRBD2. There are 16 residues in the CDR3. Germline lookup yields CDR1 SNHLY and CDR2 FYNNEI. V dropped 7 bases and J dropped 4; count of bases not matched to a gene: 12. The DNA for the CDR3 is TGTGCCAGCATAACTAGCGGGAGTGGGGGCTATTACGAGCAGTACTTC. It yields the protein CASITSGSGGYYEQYF.

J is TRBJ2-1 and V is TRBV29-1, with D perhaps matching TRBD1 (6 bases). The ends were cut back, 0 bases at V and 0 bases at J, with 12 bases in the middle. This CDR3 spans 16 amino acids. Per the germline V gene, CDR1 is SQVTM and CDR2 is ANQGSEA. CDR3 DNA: TGCAGCGTTGAAGAAGGGCGAGGGGGCTCCTACAATGAGCAGTTCTTC. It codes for CSVEEGRGGSYNEQFF.

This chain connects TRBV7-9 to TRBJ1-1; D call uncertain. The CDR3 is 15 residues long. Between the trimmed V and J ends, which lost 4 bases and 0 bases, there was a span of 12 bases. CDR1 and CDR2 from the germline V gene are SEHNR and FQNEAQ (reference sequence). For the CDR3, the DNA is TGTGCCAGCAGCTCGTCAGACATGCTGAACACTGAAGCTTTCTTT. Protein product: CASSSSDMLNTEAFF.

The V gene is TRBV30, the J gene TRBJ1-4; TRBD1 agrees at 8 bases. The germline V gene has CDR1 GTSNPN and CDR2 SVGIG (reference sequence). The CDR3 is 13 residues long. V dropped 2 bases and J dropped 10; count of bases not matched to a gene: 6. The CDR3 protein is CAWSSQGEGKLFF. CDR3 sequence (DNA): TGTGCCTGGAGTTCACAGGGGGAAGGAAAACTGTTTTTT.

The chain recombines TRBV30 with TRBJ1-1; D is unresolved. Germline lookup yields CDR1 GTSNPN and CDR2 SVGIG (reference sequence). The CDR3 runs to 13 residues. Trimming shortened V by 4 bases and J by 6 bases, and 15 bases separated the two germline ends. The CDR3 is CAWMPSWGAEAFF. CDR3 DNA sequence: TGTGCCTGGATGCCTTCCTGGGGAGCTGAAGCTTTCTTT.

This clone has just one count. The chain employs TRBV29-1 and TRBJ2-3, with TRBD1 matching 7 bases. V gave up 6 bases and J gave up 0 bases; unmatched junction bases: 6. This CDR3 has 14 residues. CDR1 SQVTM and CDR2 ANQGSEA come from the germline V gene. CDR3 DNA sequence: TGCAGCGTAGAACAGGGGACGAGCACAGATACGCAGTATTTT. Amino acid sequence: CSVEQGTSTDTQYF.

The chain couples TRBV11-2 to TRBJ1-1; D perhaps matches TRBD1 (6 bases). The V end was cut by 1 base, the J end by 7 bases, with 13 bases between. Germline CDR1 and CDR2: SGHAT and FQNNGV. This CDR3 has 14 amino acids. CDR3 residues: CASSLAEGGNEAFF. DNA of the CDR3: TGTGCCAGCAGCTTAGCGGAAGGGGGAAATGAAGCTTTCTTT.

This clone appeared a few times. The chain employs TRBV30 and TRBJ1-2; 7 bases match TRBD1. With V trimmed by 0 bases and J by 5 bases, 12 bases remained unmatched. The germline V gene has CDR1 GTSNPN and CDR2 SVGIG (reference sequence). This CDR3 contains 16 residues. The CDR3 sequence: CAWSVAGGRSEYGYTF. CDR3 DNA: TGTGCCTGGAGTGTAGCAGGGGGGAGGTCGGAATATGGCTACACCTTC.

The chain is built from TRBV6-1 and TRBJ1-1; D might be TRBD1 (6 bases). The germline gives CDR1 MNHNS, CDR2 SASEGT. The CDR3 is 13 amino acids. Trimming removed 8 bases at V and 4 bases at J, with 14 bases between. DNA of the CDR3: TGTGCCAGCGGTATTACAGGGCTCACTGAAGCTTTCTTT. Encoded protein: CASGITGLTEAFF.

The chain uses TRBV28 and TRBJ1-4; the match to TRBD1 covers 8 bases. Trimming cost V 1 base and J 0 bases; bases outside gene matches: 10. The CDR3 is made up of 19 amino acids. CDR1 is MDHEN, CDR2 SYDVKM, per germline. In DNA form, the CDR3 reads TGTGCCAGCAGTTTATTTGGAGGCGGACAGGGAGCAACTAATGAAAAACTGTTTTTT. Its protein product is CASSLFGGGQGATNEKLFF. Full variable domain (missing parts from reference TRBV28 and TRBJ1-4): DVKVTQSSRYLVKRTGEKVFLECVQDMDHENMFWYRQDPGLGLRLIYFSYDVKMKEKGDIPEGYSVSREKKERFSLILESASTNQTSMYLCASSLFGGGQGATNEKLFFGSGTQLSVL.

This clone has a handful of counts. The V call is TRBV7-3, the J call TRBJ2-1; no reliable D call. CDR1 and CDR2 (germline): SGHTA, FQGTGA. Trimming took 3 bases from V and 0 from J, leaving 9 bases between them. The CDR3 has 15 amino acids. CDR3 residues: CASSFVWSSYNEQFF. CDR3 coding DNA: TGTGCCAGCAGCTTTGTCTGGAGCTCCTACAATGAGCAGTTCTTC.

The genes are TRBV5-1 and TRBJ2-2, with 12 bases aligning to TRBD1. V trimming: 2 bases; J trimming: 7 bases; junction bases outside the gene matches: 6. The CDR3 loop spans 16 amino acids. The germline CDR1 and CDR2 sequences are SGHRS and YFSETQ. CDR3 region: CASSLTGQGANGELFF. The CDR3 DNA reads TGCGCCAGCAGCTTAACGGGACAGGGGGCAAACGGGGAGCTGTTTTTT.

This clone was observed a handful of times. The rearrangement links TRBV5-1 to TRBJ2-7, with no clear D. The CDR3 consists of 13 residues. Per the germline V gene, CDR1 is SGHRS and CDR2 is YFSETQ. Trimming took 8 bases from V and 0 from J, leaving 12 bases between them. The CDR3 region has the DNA TGCGCCAGTGGGCGAGGATCCTCCTACGAGCAGTACTTC. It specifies CASGRGSSYEQYF.

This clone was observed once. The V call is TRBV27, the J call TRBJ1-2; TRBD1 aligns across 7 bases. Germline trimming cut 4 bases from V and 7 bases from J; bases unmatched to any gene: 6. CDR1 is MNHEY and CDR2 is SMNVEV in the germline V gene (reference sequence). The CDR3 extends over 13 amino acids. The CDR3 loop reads CASSSQGSLGYTF. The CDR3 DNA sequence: TGTGCCAGCAGTTCACAGGGGTCGCTTGGCTACACCTTC.

DNA of the CDR3: TGTGCCAGCAGCGTAGGATCGGGCGGACGGCAGTACTTC. This codes for CASSVGSGGRQYF. The J gene is TRBJ2-7, the V gene TRBV9, with unresolved D. There are 13 residues in the CDR3. The V gene lost 0 bases and the J gene lost 9 bases, with 13 bases spanning the gap. From germline, CDR1 is SGDLS and CDR2 YYNGEE.